Below, 20 T cell receptor beta chains from the same sample are listed, as sequenced in a study of blood T cell repertoires in COVID-19. Here immunoSEQ multiplex PCR was the method, and the copy in TCRdb shows in-frame clones only, minus some. The sample carries a few hundred thousand clones, 80% to 90% recorded once. Sequencing was done on a sample of PBMCs or T cells enriched from blood (not recorded which). The receptors were gathered from a man aged 25-40 years who had recovered from COVID-19.

The chain employs TRBV10-3 and TRBJ1-1, with D tentatively TRBD1 (5 bases). The germline V and J ends were trimmed by 2 bases and 8 bases, with 9 bases remaining between them. The germline gives CDR1 ENHRY, CDR2 SYGVKD. The CDR3 sequence is 12 residues long. The CDR3 DNA reads TGTGCCATCAGTGAGAGATACAGGGAAGCTTTCTTT. Residues: CAISERYREAFF.

The chain is built from TRBV15 and TRBJ2-1; a weak D match, TRBD1 (6 bases). The CDR3 has 14 amino acids. The ends were cut back, 0 bases at V and 11 bases at J, with 14 bases in the middle. Per the germline V gene, CDR1 is LNHNV and CDR2 is YYDKDF (reference sequence). CDR3 bases: TGTGCCACCAGCAGAGAGATTGGACAGATCCAGCAGTTCTTC. The encoded protein is CATSREIGQIQQFF.

This clone was seen only once. This sample includes further DNA sequences coding for the same CDR3. The chain couples TRBV6-1 to TRBJ1-6; the D gene is possibly TRBD1 (5 bases). The CDR3 extends over 13 amino acids. Germline CDR1 reads MNHNS; CDR2 reads SASEGT. Trimming cost V 0 bases and J 9 bases, with 6 bases left between them. The CDR3 nucleotides are TGTGCCAGCAGTGAAGCTAGGGGTTCACCCCTCCACTTT. Translated, it gives CASSEARGSPLHF.

This chain joins TRBV27 and TRBJ2-5; the D gene is possibly TRBD2 (6 bases). Trimming stripped 8 bases from V and 4 bases from J, with 11 bases between. CDR1 and CDR2 from the germline V gene are MNHEY and SMNVEV (reference sequence). The CDR3 contains 12 residues. The CDR3 loop is CASGGSVETQYF. Here the CDR3 DNA reads TGTGCCAGCGGAGGGTCCGTAGAGACCCAGTACTTC.

The gene calls are TRBV6-5 and TRBJ1-6, with D possibly TRBD1 on 6 matching bases. V was clipped by 3 bases and J by 2 bases, with 11 bases between them. This CDR3 comprises 16 residues. CDR1 is MNHEY, CDR2 SVGAGI, per germline. CDR3 loop: CASSYHRETYNSPLHF. DNA for the CDR3: TGTGCCAGCAGTTATCACAGGGAAACCTATAATTCACCCCTCCACTTT.

The CDR3 protein is CASSEYRTSGSRADTQYF. In DNA, the CDR3 is TGTGCCAGCAGTGAATATCGGACTAGCGGGTCTAGGGCAGATACGCAGTATTTT. The chain has TRBV6-1 and TRBJ2-3; 11 nucleotides line up with TRBD2. J gave up 4 bases and V 2 bases, and 11 bases lay outside the gene matches. The germline V gene has CDR1 MNHNS and CDR2 SASEGT. There are 18 residues in the CDR3.

The chain carries TRBV6-5 and TRBJ1-1, with TRBD1 matching over 8 bases. Germline V gene lookup returns CDR1 MNHEY and CDR2 SVGAGI. The J segment lost 1 base and the V segment lost 6 bases, leaving 4 bases of the junction unmatched. The CDR3 is 14 amino acids. The CDR3 sequence: CASSRGRGNTEAFF. The CDR3 bases are TGTGCCAGCAGCAGGGGGCGCGGGAACACTGAAGCTTTCTTT.

The rearrangement links TRBV2 to TRBJ1-2; TRBD1 matches at 8 bases. The V gene's germline CDR1 is SNHLY and CDR2 FYNNEI. This CDR3 region has 15 residues. With V trimmed by 1 base and J by 8 bases, 9 bases remained unmatched. In DNA form, the CDR3 reads TGTGCCAGCAGTGAAGGGACAGGGAATTTAAGAGGCTACACCTTC. This encodes CASSEGTGNLRGYTF.

The chain has TRBV6-1 and TRBJ2-7; 8 nucleotides line up with TRBD1. From germline, CDR1 is MNHNS and CDR2 SASEGT. The V segment lost 3 bases and the J segment 8 bases; nucleotides outside the gene matches: 9. CDR3 size: 14 residues. CDR3 protein: CASSDIGTGQQQYF. DNA of the CDR3: TGTGCCAGCAGTGACATTGGGACAGGCCAACAGCAGTACTTC.

This clone appeared a few times. This chain uses TRBV7-8 with TRBJ1-1; D not certain. Germline V gene data show CDR1 as SGHVS and CDR2 as FQNEAQ. This CDR3 comprises 16 residues. V lost 4 bases, J lost 5 bases, and 20 bases lay in between. The CDR3 DNA is TGTGCCAGCAGCTCCCTCGACGTCCGGAGGGATACTGAAGCTTTCTTT. Translation gives CASSSLDVRRDTEAFF.

The chain links TRBV4-2 to TRBJ1-2; D gene ambiguous. CDR1 and CDR2 (germline): LGHNA, YNFKEQ. Trimming left V 1 base short and J 4 bases short, with 13 bases between. CDR3 length: 15 amino acids. The CDR3 protein is CASSQAGAESYGYTF. CDR3 nucleotide sequence: TGTGCCAGCAGCCAAGCCGGAGCTGAGAGCTATGGCTACACCTTC.

This sequence joins TRBV29-1 and TRBJ1-2; the D gene is possibly TRBD1 (6 bases). The CDR3 consists of 13 residues. Deletions cut 4 bases from V and 4 bases from J, with 13 bases between. Germline CDR1 and CDR2: SQVTM and ANQGSEA. The CDR3 reads CSVGGGEGYGYTF. The CDR3 nucleotides are TGCAGCGTTGGGGGGGGCGAAGGCTATGGCTACACCTTC.

This chain joins TRBV27 and TRBJ1-6; D ambiguous. The CDR3 length is 14 residues. The ends were cut back, 2 bases at V and 8 bases at J, with 10 bases in the middle. In germline, CDR1 is MNHEY, CDR2 SMNVEV (reference sequence). The CDR3 is CASSLVSGYSPLHF. In DNA, the CDR3 is TGTGCCAGCAGTTTAGTCTCGGGGTATTCACCCCTCCACTTT.

The rearrangement links TRBV18 to TRBJ1-3; 9 bases fit TRBD1. Looked up from germline, CDR1 is KGHSH and CDR2 is LQKENI. The CDR3 consists of 16 residues. J gave up 3 bases and V 6 bases, and 9 bases lay outside the gene matches. CDR3 in amino acids: CASSDGTGTVGNTIYF. CDR3 coding DNA: TGTGCCAGCTCCGACGGGACAGGGACCGTTGGAAACACCATATATTTT.

The chain links TRBV12-3 or TRBV12-4 to TRBJ1-5, with D tentatively TRBD1 (5 bases). Trimming stripped 5 bases from V and 7 bases from J, with 12 bases between. CDR3 length equals 13 residues. CDR3 in amino acids: CASSAGVWQPQHF. Here the CDR3 DNA reads TGTGCCAGCAGTGCGGGGGTATGGCAGCCCCAGCATTTT.

V is TRBV6-2 or TRBV6-3 and J is TRBJ2-7; 8 bases align to TRBD1. Germline V gives CDR1 MNHEY, CDR2 SVGEGT. The CDR3 is 18 amino acids. V gave up 0 bases and J gave up 4 bases; unmatched junction bases: 14. CDR3 protein: CASSYSKIFGTGAYEQYF. DNA for the CDR3: TGTGCCAGCAGTTACTCGAAAATCTTCGGGACAGGCGCTTACGAGCAGTACTTC.

This clone was seen only once. The chain couples TRBV5-8 to TRBJ1-2; TRBD1 matches 8 bases. The junction had 5 bases not matched to a gene; V was cut back by 3 bases and J by 7 bases. The CDR3 is made up of 13 amino acids. Looked up from germline, CDR1 is SGHTS and CDR2 is YDEGEE. This CDR3 reads CASSYDRGFGYTF. In DNA form, the CDR3 reads TGTGCCAGCAGCTACGACAGGGGCTTTGGCTACACCTTC.

This clone was found a few times. The chain joins TRBV19 to TRBJ2-1; 7 nucleotides match TRBD2. The CDR3 sequence is 14 residues long. The germline CDR1 and CDR2 sequences are LNHDA and SQIVND (reference sequence). Unmatched junction bases numbered 12, after V lost 8 bases and J lost 8 bases. CDR3 residues: CASRLGGGRDEQFF. As DNA, the CDR3 is TGTGCCAGTCGATTGGGGGGAGGGCGCGATGAGCAGTTCTTC.

The rearrangement links TRBV11-2 to TRBJ2-1; D unresolved. Germline lookup yields CDR1 SGHAT and CDR2 FQNNGV. The CDR3 has 16 amino acids. V lost 2 bases and J 6 bases, leaving 17 bases between the germline ends. CDR3 nucleotide sequence: TGTGCCAGCAGCTTATTGAGAGGCCGAAGCCGCAATGAGCAGTTCTTC. Amino acid sequence: CASSLLRGRSRNEQFF. Full variable domain (rest looked up from reference TRBV11-2 and TRBJ2-1): EAGVAQSPRYKIIEKRQSVAFWCNPISGHATLYWYQQILGQGPKLLIQFQNNGVVDDSQLPKDRFSAERLKGVDSTLKIQPAKLEDSAVYLCASSLLRGRSRNEQFFGPGTRLTVL.

This clone came up a few times. The chain uses TRBV7-9 and TRBJ1-3, with D hard to call. The germline V and J ends were trimmed by 6 bases and 4 bases, with 19 bases remaining between them. Germline CDR1 SEHNR, CDR2 FQNEAQ (reference sequence). CDR3 size: 16 residues. The CDR3 region has the DNA TGTGCCAGCAGAGCCGCGGGTTGGGAACTAGGAAACACCATATATTTT. It specifies CASRAAGWELGNTIYF.